This T cell receptor (beta chain) was observed in a study of OX40 agonist ivuxolimab in advanced cancers. Repertoires were generated with immunoSEQ multiplex PCR, while TCRdb's copy carries only in-frame clones and drops some. The table has 55,000 to 75,000 clones, about 82% seen once. Germline V gene lookup returns CDR1 LNHDA and CDR2 SQIVND (reference sequence). The CDR3 has 16 residues. With V trimmed by 6 bases and J by 5 bases, 10 bases remained unmatched. This receptor was identified in an adult with an advanced solid tumor such as melanoma, head and neck, liver or kidney cancer. Sequencing used CD4+ or CD8+ T cells sorted from blood, obtained in a trial of the OX40 agonist ivuxolimab. The chain joins TRBV19 to TRBJ2-1; TRBD2 agrees at 10 bases. CDR3: CASRVPGLARNNEQFF. The CDR3, as DNA: TGTGCCAGTAGAGTTCCGGGACTAGCGAGAAACAATGAGCAGTTCTTC.